This is a list of T cell receptor beta chains from one sample in a study of CD8+CD57+ T cells in acquired aplastic anemia. TCRdb redid the calling of the reads with MiXCR, one entry per CDR3 protein. The sample contains 95,000 to 150,000 distinct CDR3 sequences, under 60% of which appear only once. Input material: sorted CD4+, CD8+, or CD8+CD57+ T cells (not recorded which) from PBMCs. The receptors were gathered from a human donor with aplastic anemia. Each CDR3 is given with its conserved first and last residue. Each record gives: V gene, J gene, D gene, clone size, CDR3 DNA, CDR3 protein. A D gene is named only where the DNA matches it firmly. The listing skips clone size in some rows; elsewhere it reads once, few, many or a size class.

TRBV28	TRBJ2-7	NA	NA	TGTGCCAGCAGGTTGGTATTTATCAACGAGCAGTACTTC	CASRLVFINEQYF
TRBV20-1	TRBJ1-6	NA	few	TGCAGTGCTAGAGCCCGGCCCTTAAACCGGGGAAGTGCTAATTCACCCCTCCACTTT	CSARARPLNRGSANSPLHF
TRBV5-5	TRBJ2-3	NA	once	TGTGCCAGCAGCGAATATACGCAGTATTTT	CASSEYTQYF
TRBV19	TRBJ2-7	NA	many	TGTGCCAGTAGTGCCGCAGGACCCTACGAGCAGTACTTC	CASSAAGPYEQYF
TRBV12-3/TRBV12-4	TRBJ1-1	NA	few	TGTGCCAGCAGCAGAGGACGAGGCACTGAAGCTTTCTTT	CASSRGRGTEAFF
TRBV2	TRBJ2-7	NA	once	TGTGCCAGCAGTTGGGAATACTACGAGCAGTACTTC	CASSWEYYEQYF
TRBV29-1	TRBJ1-2	NA	NA	TGCAGCGTTGAAGATCGGGTGGTTCACTATGGCTACACCTTC	CSVEDRVVHYGYTF
TRBV11-1	TRBJ2-1	TRBD2	NA	TGTGCCACAACTAGCGGGGGGGCACGGGATGAGCAGTTCTTC	CATTSGGARDEQFF
TRBV9	TRBJ1-1	NA	NA	TGTGCCAGCAGCGTACCTCGGACCGGGGACCACACTGAAGCTTTCTTT	CASSVPRTGDHTEAFF
TRBV10-3	TRBJ2-1	TRBD2	NA	TGTGCCATCAGCGCTAGCGGGAGCGGCGATGAGCAGTTCTTC	CAISASGSGDEQFF
TRBV10-3	TRBJ1-5	TRBD1	NA	TGTGCCATCAGTGTCGACAGGGGAATTGCGGAGCCCCAGCATTTT	CAISVDRGIAEPQHF
TRBV27	TRBJ2-7	NA	NA	TGTGCCAGCAGTTTATCCTACGGCTACGAGCAGTACTTC	CASSLSYGYEQYF
TRBV7-2	TRBJ1-4	NA	NA	TGTGCCAGCAGCTTCAGGGGTGAAAAACTGTTTTTT	CASSFRGEKLFF
TRBV2	TRBJ2-6	NA	NA	TGTGCCACAGAGCGGGGGGCCAACGTCCTGACTTTC	CATERGANVLTF
TRBV15	TRBJ1-4	NA	once	TGTGCCACAGGGGACGGGGTAAATGAAAAACTGTTTTTT	CATGDGVNEKLFF
TRBV7-8	TRBJ1-4	NA	NA	TGTGCCAGCAGCCCTCGGGGTACGGCTGAAAAACTGTTTTTT	CASSPRGTAEKLFF
TRBV19	TRBJ1-2	TRBD1	many	TGTGCCAGTAGTATAGGTGGGACAGGGGGCGATGGCTACACCTTC	CASSIGGTGGDGYTF
TRBV11-1	TRBJ2-7	NA	NA	TGTGCCAGCAGCTTAGCATCCGGAGGAGCGGACGAGCAGTACTTC	CASSLASGGADEQYF
TRBV2	TRBJ1-6	NA	NA	TGTGCCAGCAATGAACAGGGAGGATCTTCACCCCTCCACTTT	CASNEQGGSSPLHF
TRBV10-1	TRBJ2-2	NA	NA	TGCGCCAGCAGTGATACCTCCATGGGCACCGGGGAGCTGTTTTTT	CASSDTSMGTGELFF
TRBV24-1	TRBJ2-3	TRBD1	NA	TGTGCCACCAGTGCAGCCGGGACAGTCTTCACAGATACGCAGTATTTT	CATSAAGTVFTDTQYF
TRBV19	TRBJ1-6	NA	once	TGTGCCAGTAGTAACGGCTCACCCCTCCACTTT	CASSNGSPLHF
TRBV12-3/TRBV12-4	TRBJ2-5	NA	NA	TGTGCCAGCAGTTTAGTAGAGACCCAGTACTTC	CASSLVETQYF
TRBV10-3	TRBJ2-1	NA	NA	TGTGCCACGAGCGAAGCCTCCTACAATGAGCAGTTCTTC	CATSEASYNEQFF
TRBV5-1	TRBJ1-6	NA	few	TGCGCCAGCAGCTTGGCGGGCCCGGGGTCACCCCTCCACTTT	CASSLAGPGSPLHF
TRBV2	TRBJ2-7	TRBD1	once	TGTGCCAGCAGCCCTTGGAAACAGGGGGGCGAGCAGTACTTC	CASSPWKQGGEQYF
TRBV19	TRBJ2-2	TRBD2	NA	TGTGCCAGTAGGACTAGCGGCGGGGAGCTGTTTTTT	CASRTSGGELFF
TRBV19	TRBJ1-6	NA	NA	TGTGCCAGTAGTCCGGAGTCGGGGGCGAGCTCCTATAATTCACCCCTTCACTTT	CASSPESGASSYNSPLHF
TRBV12-3/TRBV12-4	TRBJ2-1	TRBD2	few	TGTGCCAGCAGTGAACCGGGGGGAAATGAGCAGTTCTTC	CASSEPGGNEQFF